The rows below give T cell receptor beta chains drawn from one sample of a study of cytomegalovirus exposure and HLA in healthy donors. Clones were sequenced by immunoSEQ multiplex PCR, and TCRdb holds only the in-frame ones, with some missing. The data show more than 95,000 clones, around 78% seen once. Sequencing was performed on PBMCs. All receptors come from a man in his late teens or twenties in good health and CMV-seropositive. Both conserved end residues are part of each CDR3. A D gene is named only where the DNA matches it firmly. Not every row has a clone size; where given, it reads once, few, many or a size class.

D: TRBD1; V: TRBV6-1; size: NA; J: TRBJ1-5; CDR3: CASSDGTAGGNQPQHF
D: TRBD1; V: TRBV29-1; size: NA; J: TRBJ1-1; CDR3: CSVEEGGRTEAFF
D: NA; V: TRBV15; size: NA; J: TRBJ1-2; CDR3: CATSGADNYGYTF
D: TRBD1; V: TRBV11-2; size: NA; J: TRBJ2-3; CDR3: CASSTRTGETDTQYF
D: TRBD1; V: TRBV6-6; size: NA; J: TRBJ1-6; CDR3: CASSSKQGEAAPLHF
D: NA; V: TRBV7-6; size: NA; J: TRBJ2-5; CDR3: CASSLVGDTRGETQYF
D: TRBD2; V: TRBV13; size: NA; J: NA; CDR3: CASSQSIGLADLTYEQYF
D: TRBD2; V: TRBV30; size: NA; J: TRBJ2-5; CDR3: CAWSLTSGGAEETQYF
D: NA; V: TRBV28; size: NA; J: TRBJ1-2; CDR3: CASLDSTYYGYTF
D: NA; V: TRBV9; size: NA; J: TRBJ1-2; CDR3: CASSVGSSGRGGYTF
D: TRBD1; V: TRBV4-2; size: NA; J: TRBJ2-1; CDR3: CASSQERQGVNNEQFF
D: TRBD2; V: TRBV7-3; size: NA; J: TRBJ2-7; CDR3: CASSPGTSAGEQYF
D: TRBD1; V: TRBV6-1; size: NA; J: TRBJ2-7; CDR3: CASRIGQGYEQYF
D: TRBD1; V: TRBV5-6; size: NA; J: TRBJ2-2; CDR3: CASSFGTGATGELFF
D: TRBD2; V: TRBV7-7; size: few; J: TRBJ2-5; CDR3: CASSLGPAGAGPETQYF
D: TRBD2; V: TRBV7-3; size: NA; J: TRBJ2-1; CDR3: CASSLAGGLSALDNEQFF
D: TRBD1; V: TRBV7-8; size: NA; J: TRBJ2-5; CDR3: CASSPRDRGRRETQYF
D: NA; V: TRBV5-1; size: NA; J: TRBJ1-2; CDR3: CASSLAGVDYGYTF
D: TRBD1; V: TRBV5-6; size: NA; J: TRBJ1-2; CDR3: CASSFPGQANYGYTF
D: NA; V: TRBV6-5; size: NA; J: TRBJ2-3; CDR3: CASSYGGGLTDTQYF
D: TRBD1; V: TRBV5-1; size: NA; J: TRBJ2-7; CDR3: CASSGTGGGYEQYF
D: TRBD1; V: TRBV25-1; size: NA; J: NA; CDR3: CASSEGTDYEQYF
D: TRBD1; V: TRBV27; size: NA; J: TRBJ2-7; CDR3: CASSLIPGQGELVQYF
D: NA; V: TRBV18; size: few; J: TRBJ1-1; CDR3: CASSGDGSNTEAFF
D: TRBD1; V: TRBV7-2; size: NA; J: TRBJ1-3; CDR3: CASSMTGLSGNTIYF
D: TRBD1; V: TRBV6-6; size: NA; J: TRBJ2-1; CDR3: CASRDRGQDNEQFF
D: NA; V: TRBV7-9; size: NA; J: TRBJ2-7; CDR3: CASSPEAGYEQYF
D: NA; V: TRBV7-9; size: NA; J: TRBJ2-7; CDR3: CASSLGPFSYEQYF
D: NA; V: TRBV10-2; size: NA; J: TRBJ2-7; CDR3: CASSPGESYEQYF
D: NA; V: TRBV13; size: NA; J: TRBJ2-1; CDR3: CASTRSGSYNEQFF
D: NA; V: TRBV30; size: NA; J: TRBJ1-3; CDR3: CAWGPGGWGGRNTIYF
D: NA; V: TRBV2; size: NA; J: TRBJ1-2; CDR3: CATTTGTYGHTF
D: NA; V: TRBV6-5; size: NA; J: TRBJ2-7; CDR3: CASSYSAEQYF
D: TRBD1; V: TRBV10-3; size: NA; J: TRBJ1-1; CDR3: CAISPTLDRGDTEAFF
D: NA; V: TRBV30; size: NA; J: TRBJ2-2; CDR3: CAWMLGQGGAGELFF
D: NA; V: TRBV4-1; size: NA; J: TRBJ1-1; CDR3: CASSRVGVGSGTEAFF
D: TRBD2; V: TRBV7-3; size: once; J: TRBJ2-2; CDR3: CASSLNGLAGGPNTGELFF
D: NA; V: TRBV6-1; size: NA; J: TRBJ1-5; CDR3: CASSEAVQIQPQHF
D: NA; V: TRBV30; size: NA; J: TRBJ2-6; CDR3: CAWTRVPGANVLTF
D: NA; V: TRBV4-1; size: NA; J: TRBJ2-5; CDR3: CASSQVAGIQETQYF
D: NA; V: TRBV28; size: NA; J: TRBJ1-1; CDR3: CASRKLRTRAFF
D: NA; V: TRBV27; size: NA; J: TRBJ1-1; CDR3: CASSPGSGNTEAFF
D: TRBD1; V: TRBV11-2; size: NA; J: TRBJ1-3; CDR3: CASSLGYRGGNTIYF
D: NA; V: TRBV27; size: NA; J: TRBJ2-7; CDR3: CASSFRENYEQYF
D: NA; V: TRBV10-1; size: NA; J: TRBJ2-1; CDR3: CASSARGSYNEQFF
D: NA; V: TRBV19; size: few; J: TRBJ1-6; CDR3: CASRWRAGDNSPLHF
D: TRBD1; V: TRBV9; size: once; J: TRBJ1-1; CDR3: CASSGGTGIMNTEAFF
D: TRBD1; V: TRBV11-1; size: NA; J: TRBJ2-7; CDR3: CASSLDRGEQYF
D: TRBD2; V: TRBV6-4; size: NA; J: TRBJ2-2; CDR3: CASSDSAGGPGELFF
D: NA; V: TRBV6-4; size: NA; J: TRBJ1-1; CDR3: CASSESSMNTEAFF
D: NA; V: TRBV19; size: NA; J: TRBJ2-3; CDR3: CASRGLRRSTDTQYF
D: NA; V: TRBV7-8; size: NA; J: TRBJ1-1; CDR3: CASSLAPRQENEAFF
D: TRBD1; V: TRBV13; size: once; J: TRBJ2-3; CDR3: CASSLGQLAGGNTDTQYF
D: NA; V: TRBV5-1; size: NA; J: TRBJ2-3; CDR3: CASSLNSQGIDTQYF
D: TRBD1; V: TRBV28; size: once; J: TRBJ1-2; CDR3: CASSRRTGDGYTF
D: NA; V: TRBV13; size: NA; J: TRBJ2-7; CDR3: CASSQGRVTYEQYF
D: TRBD1; V: TRBV7-8; size: NA; J: TRBJ2-1; CDR3: CASSSTLTGGTYNEQFF